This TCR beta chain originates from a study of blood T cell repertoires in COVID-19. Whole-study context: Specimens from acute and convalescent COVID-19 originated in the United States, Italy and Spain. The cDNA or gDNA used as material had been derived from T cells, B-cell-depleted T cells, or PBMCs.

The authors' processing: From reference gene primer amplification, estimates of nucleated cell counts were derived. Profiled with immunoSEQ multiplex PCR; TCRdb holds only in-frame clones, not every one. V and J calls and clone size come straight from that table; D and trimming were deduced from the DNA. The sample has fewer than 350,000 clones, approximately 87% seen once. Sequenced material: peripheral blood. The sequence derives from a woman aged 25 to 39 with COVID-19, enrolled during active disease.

Written as DNA, the CDR3 is TGTGCCAGCAGTGAAAGTAGACAGGGCCATGGCTACACCTTC. It is translated as CASSESRQGHGYTF. This chain uses TRBV6-1 with TRBJ1-2; 7 bases map to TRBD1. V shed 2 bases and J 6 bases; nucleotides not matched to a gene: 6. The CDR3 runs 14 residues. Germline CDR1 reads MNHNS; CDR2 reads SASEGT.